This TCR beta chain emerged from a study of kidney transplant recipient with SARS-CoV-2 infection. TCRdb re-called the reads through MiXCR, storing one row per CDR3 protein. Of some 220,000 distinct CDR3 sequences in the sample, under 35% are singletons; the top ten hold under 7.5%. CDR3 length: 11 residues. The material was a blood sample, obtained at baseline and on day 111 from a kidney transplant recipient. The chain recombines TRBV21-1 with TRBJ1-2. TRBV21-1 is marked as a pseudogene. The source of this sequence is a male patient in his thirties who had COVID-19 and was a kidney transplant recipient. Part of the T cell pool may stem from the graft donor. For the CDR3, the DNA is TGTGCCAGCAGGACGTCTCCGGGCTACACCTTC. This codes for CASRTSPGYTF.